Sequencing of this T cell receptor beta chain was carried out in a study of blood T cells in healthy people across ages. Study-wide results and limits: Older age went with lower TCR beta diversity per million T cells, in a roughly linear way. Long-lived donors had more naive CD4+ cells and higher diversity than aged donors.

About this clonotype: The antigen remains undetermined.

PBMCs were isolated at a quantity of at least 6 million per sample. Alongside a J-beta primer mix, a sample-barcoded 5' primer served in a second PCR lasting about 6 to 12 cycles. Every single cDNA molecule received a tag from a template-switch adaptor with 12 random nucleotides. TCRdb reanalysed the 5' RACE reads using MiXCR and keeps one entry per CDR3 protein. This table has around 970,000 distinct CDR3 sequences, 51% appearing once. The CDR3 runs 11 residues. The V gene's germline CDR1 is DFQATT and CDR2 SNEGSKA (reference sequence). V lost 5 bases and J lost 4, with 5 bases in between. The sequencing sample was made of blood. The TCR originated in a woman aged 55-70 years in good health. The chain has TRBV20-1 and TRBJ1-4; D is undetermined. In nucleotides, the CDR3 is TGCAGTGCTCCGCTTAATGAAAAACTGTTTTTT. This translates into CSAPLNEKLFF.